Below, one T cell receptor (beta chain) is given with its context. This sample was included in a study of blood T cells in healthy people across ages. A sample-barcoded 5' primer and a J-beta primer mix were used in a second PCR of about 7 to 12 cycles. TCRdb reprocessed the 5' RACE reads with MiXCR, giving one entry per CDR3 protein. The table includes fewer than 900,000 distinct CDR3 sequences, 40% to 45% detected once. The TCR sequence derives from a woman aged 55 to 70 in good health. The sample comprised blood.

The CDR3 sequence: CASSEQSNYGYTF. The CDR3 DNA follows: TGTGCCAGCAGTGAACAAAGTAACTATGGCTACACCTTC. The V gene is TRBV12-3 or TRBV12-4, the J gene TRBJ1-2; D is ambiguous. The CDR3 is 13 residues long. Trimming cost V 5 bases and J 1 base, with 8 bases left between them.